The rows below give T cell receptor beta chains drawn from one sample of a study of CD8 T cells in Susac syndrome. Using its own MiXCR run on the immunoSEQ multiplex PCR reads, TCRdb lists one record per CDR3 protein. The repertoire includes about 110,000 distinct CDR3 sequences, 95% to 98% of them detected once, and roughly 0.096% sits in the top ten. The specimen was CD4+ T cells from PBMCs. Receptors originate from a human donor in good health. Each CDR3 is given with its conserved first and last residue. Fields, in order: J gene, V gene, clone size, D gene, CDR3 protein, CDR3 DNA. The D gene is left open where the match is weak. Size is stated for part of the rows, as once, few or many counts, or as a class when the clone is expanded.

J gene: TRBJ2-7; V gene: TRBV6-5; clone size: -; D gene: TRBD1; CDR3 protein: CASRVQGAHEQYF; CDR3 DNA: TGTGCCAGCAGAGTACAGGGGGCCCACGAGCAGTACTTC
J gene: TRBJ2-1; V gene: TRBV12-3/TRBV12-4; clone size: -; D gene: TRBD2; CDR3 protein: CASTRLAGSNEQFF; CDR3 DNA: TGTGCCAGTACAAGACTAGCGGGGTCTAATGAGCAGTTCTTC
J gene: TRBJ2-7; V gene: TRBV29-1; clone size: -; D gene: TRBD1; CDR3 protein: CSIPGTGTKEQYF; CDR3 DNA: TGCAGCATACCCGGGACAGGGACGAAAGAGCAGTACTTC
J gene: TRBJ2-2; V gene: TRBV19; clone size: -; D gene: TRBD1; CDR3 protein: CASSVDRVAGELFF; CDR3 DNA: TGTGCCAGTAGTGTCGACAGGGTTGCCGGGGAGCTGTTTTTT
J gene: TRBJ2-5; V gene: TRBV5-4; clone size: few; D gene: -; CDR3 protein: CASSLAGSETQYF; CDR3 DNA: TGTGCCAGCAGCTTGGCCGGGAGCGAGACCCAGTACTTC
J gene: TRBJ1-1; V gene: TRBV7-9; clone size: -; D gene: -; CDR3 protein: CASHGQDPNTEAFF; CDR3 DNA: TGTGCCAGCCATGGCCAGGACCCGAACACTGAAGCTTTCTTT
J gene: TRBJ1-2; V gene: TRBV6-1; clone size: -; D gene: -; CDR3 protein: CASSEGVGYTF; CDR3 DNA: TGTGCCAGCAGTGAAGGTGTTGGCTACACCTTC
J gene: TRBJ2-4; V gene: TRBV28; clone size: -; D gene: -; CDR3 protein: CASSLSRSVQYF; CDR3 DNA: TGTGCCAGCAGTCTTTCTAGATCGGTTCAGTACTTC
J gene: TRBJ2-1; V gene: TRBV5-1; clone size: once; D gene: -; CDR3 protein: CASSLLQPNEQFF; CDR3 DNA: TGCGCCAGCAGCTTGCTCCAGCCCAATGAGCAGTTCTTC
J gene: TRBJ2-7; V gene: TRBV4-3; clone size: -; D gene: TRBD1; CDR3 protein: CASSQNYGTDSHEQYF; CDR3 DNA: TGCGCCAGCAGCCAAAACTACGGGACAGACTCCCACGAGCAGTACTTC
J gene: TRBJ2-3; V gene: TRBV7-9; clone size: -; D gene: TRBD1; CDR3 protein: CASSLGDRRTDTQYF; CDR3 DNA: TGTGCCAGCAGCTTGGGGGACAGAAGAACAGATACGCAGTATTTT
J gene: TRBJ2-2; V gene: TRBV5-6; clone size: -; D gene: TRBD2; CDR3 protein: CASSGGLAGVINTGELFF; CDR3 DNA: TGTGCCAGCAGCGGAGGACTAGCGGGGGTAATCAACACCGGGGAGCTGTTTTTT
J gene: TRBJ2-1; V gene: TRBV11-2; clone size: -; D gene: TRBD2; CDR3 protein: CASKLAGVNNEQFF; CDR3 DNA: TGTGCCAGCAAACTAGCGGGGGTAAACAATGAGCAGTTCTTC
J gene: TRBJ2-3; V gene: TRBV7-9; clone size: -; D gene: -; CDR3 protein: CASSLPPGDQTTDTQYF; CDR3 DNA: TGTGCCAGCAGCTTACCCCCGGGAGACCAGACAACAGATACGCAGTATTTT
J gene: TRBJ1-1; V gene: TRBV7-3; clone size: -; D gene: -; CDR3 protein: CASSLRSWGTEAFF; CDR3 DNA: TGTGCCAGCAGCTTAAGGTCCTGGGGCACTGAAGCTTTCTTT
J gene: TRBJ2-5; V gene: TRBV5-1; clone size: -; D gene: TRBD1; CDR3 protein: CASSFTGEETQYF; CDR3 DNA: TGCGCCAGCAGCTTTACAGGGGAAGAGACCCAGTACTTC
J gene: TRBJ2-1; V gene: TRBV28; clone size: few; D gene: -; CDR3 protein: CASSQGGEQFF; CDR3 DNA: TGTGCCAGCAGTCAGGGGGGTGAGCAGTTCTTC
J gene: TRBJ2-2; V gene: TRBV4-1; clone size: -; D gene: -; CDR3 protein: CASSQRRGDTGELFF; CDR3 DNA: TGCGCCAGCAGCCAACGAAGAGGGGACACCGGGGAGCTGTTTTTT
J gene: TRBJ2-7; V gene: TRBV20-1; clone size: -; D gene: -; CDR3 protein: CSATGTSTYEQYF; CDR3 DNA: TGCAGTGCCACCGGGACAAGTACCTACGAGCAGTACTTC
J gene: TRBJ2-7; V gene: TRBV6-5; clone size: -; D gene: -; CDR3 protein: CASSSPRQARYEQYF; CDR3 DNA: TGTGCCAGCAGTAGTCCGCGACAGGCCCGCTACGAGCAGTACTTC
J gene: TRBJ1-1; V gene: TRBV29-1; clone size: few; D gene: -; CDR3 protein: CSGEGKINTEAFF; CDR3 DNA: TGCAGCGGGGAGGGTAAAATCAACACTGAAGCTTTCTTT
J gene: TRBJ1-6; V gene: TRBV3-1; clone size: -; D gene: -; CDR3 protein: CASSSRGGSSPLHF; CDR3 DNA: TGTGCCAGCAGCTCCAGGGGAGGGAGCTCACCCCTCCACTTT
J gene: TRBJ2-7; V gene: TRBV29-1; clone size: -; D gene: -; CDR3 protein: CSVGDNSYEQYF; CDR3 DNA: TGCAGCGTTGGGGACAACTCCTACGAGCAGTACTTC
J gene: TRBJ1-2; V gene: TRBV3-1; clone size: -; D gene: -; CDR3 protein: CASSQEGQYGYTF; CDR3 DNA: TGTGCCAGCAGCCAAGAGGGGCAGTATGGCTACACCTTC
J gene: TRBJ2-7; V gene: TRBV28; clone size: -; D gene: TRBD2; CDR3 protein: CASNLAGSYEQYF; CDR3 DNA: TGTGCCAGCAACCTAGCGGGCTCCTACGAGCAGTACTTC
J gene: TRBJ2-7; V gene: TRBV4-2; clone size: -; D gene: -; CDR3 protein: CASSQDQGSPYEQYF; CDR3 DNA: TGTGCCAGCAGCCAAGATCAGGGGTCCCCCTACGAGCAGTACTTC
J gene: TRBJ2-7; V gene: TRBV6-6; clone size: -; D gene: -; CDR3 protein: CASSPRDNYEQYF; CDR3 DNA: TGTGCCAGCAGTCCCCGGGACAACTACGAGCAGTACTTC
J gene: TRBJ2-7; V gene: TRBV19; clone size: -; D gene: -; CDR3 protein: CATGLRGTYEQYF; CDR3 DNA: TGTGCCACCGGGCTCAGGGGAACCTACGAGCAGTACTTC
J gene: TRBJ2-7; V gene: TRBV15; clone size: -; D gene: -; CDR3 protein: CATSRDPTYEQYF; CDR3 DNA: TGTGCCACCAGCAGAGATCCGACCTACGAGCAGTACTTC
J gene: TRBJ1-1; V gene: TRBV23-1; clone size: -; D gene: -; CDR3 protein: CASSQSSGVVTEAFF; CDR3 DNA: TGCGCCAGCAGTCAATCATCCGGGGTTGTTACTGAAGCTTTCTTT
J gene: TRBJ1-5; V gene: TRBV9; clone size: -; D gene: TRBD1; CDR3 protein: CASSVGGQASNQPQHF; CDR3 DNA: TGTGCCAGCAGCGTCGGCGGACAGGCTAGCAATCAGCCCCAGCATTTT
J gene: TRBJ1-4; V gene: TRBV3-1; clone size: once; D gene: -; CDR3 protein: CASSQGGIGEKLFF; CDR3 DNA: TGTGCCAGCAGCCAAGGGGGGATCGGGGAAAAACTGTTTTTT
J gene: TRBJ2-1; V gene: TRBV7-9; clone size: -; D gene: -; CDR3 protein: CASRPTGTGKREAESQFF; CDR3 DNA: TGTGCCAGCAGACCCACAGGGACGGGTAAACGGGAGGCCGAATCTCAGTTCTTC
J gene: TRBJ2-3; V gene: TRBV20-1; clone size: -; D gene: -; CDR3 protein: CSAEPHSGYTDTQYF; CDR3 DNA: TGCAGTGCTGAACCCCATTCGGGTTACACAGATACGCAGTATTTT
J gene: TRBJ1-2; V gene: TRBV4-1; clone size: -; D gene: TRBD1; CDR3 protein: CASSQDWDRGTPNLYGYTF; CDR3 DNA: TGCGCCAGCAGCCAAGATTGGGACAGAGGCACACCAAACCTCTATGGCTACACCTTC
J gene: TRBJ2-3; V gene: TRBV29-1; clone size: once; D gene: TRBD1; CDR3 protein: CSAPGQSDTQYF; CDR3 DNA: TGCAGCGCCCCGGGACAGTCAGATACGCAGTATTTT
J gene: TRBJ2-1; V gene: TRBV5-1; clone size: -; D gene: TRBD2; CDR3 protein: CASSLEGTSGRDKQFF; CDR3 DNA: TGCGCCAGCAGCTTGGAAGGGACTAGCGGGAGGGATAAGCAGTTCTTC
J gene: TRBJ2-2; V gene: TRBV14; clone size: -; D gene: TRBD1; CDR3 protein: CASSRRPDRVTGELFF; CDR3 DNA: TGTGCCAGCAGCCGCCGCCCGGACAGGGTAACCGGGGAGCTGTTTTTT
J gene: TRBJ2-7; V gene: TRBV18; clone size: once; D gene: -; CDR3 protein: CASSPGQPAYEQYF; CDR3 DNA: TGTGCCAGCTCACCGGGGCAACCTGCCTACGAGCAGTACTTC
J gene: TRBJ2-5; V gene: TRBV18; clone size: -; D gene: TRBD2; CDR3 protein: CASSPLGSGGQETQYF; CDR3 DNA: TGTGCCAGCTCACCACTCGGCAGCGGGGGACAAGAGACCCAGTACTTC
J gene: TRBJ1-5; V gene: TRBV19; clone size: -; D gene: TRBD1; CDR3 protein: CASSAGQGTHQPQHF; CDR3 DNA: TGTGCCAGTAGTGCGGGACAGGGAACCCATCAGCCCCAGCATTTT
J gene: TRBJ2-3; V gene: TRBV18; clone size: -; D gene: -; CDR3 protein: CASSPPGGFADTQYF; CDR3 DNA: TGTGCCAGCTCACCACCGGGGGGATTTGCAGATACGCAGTATTTT
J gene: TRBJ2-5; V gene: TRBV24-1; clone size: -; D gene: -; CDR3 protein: CATSDPRGETQYF; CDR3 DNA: TGTGCCACCAGTGACCCGCGCGGAGAGACCCAGTACTTC
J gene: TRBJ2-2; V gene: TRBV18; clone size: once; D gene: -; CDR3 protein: CASSPRDQTGELFF; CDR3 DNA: TGTGCCAGCTCACCGAGGGACCAAACCGGGGAGCTGTTTTTT
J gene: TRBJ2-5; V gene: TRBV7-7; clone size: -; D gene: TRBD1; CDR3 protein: CASSRTGSGETQYF; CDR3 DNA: TGTGCTAGCAGCCGGACAGGGTCAGGGGAGACCCAGTACTTC
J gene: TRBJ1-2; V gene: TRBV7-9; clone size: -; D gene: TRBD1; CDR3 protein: CASSLEARQGGYTF; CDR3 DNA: TGTGCCAGCAGCTTAGAGGCTCGACAGGGAGGCTACACCTTC
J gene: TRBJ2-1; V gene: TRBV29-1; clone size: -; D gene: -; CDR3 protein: CSVVRDPMDEQFF; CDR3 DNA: TGCAGCGTTGTGAGGGACCCGATGGATGAGCAGTTCTTC
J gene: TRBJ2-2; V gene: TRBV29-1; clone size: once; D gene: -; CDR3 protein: CSVGYSNTGELFF; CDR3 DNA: TGCAGCGTTGGGTACAGTAACACCGGGGAGCTGTTTTTT
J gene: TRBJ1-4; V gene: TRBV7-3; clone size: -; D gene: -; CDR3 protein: CASSFMAGLESEKLFF; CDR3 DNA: TGTGCCAGCAGCTTTATGGCAGGACTCGAGTCTGAAAAACTGTTTTTT
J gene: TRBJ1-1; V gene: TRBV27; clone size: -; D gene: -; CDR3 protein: CASSLGAGRAAFF; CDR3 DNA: TGTGCCAGCAGTTTAGGGGCGGGTCGCGCCGCTTTCTTT
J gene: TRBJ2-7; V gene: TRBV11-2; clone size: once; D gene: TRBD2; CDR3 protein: CASRWTSGHEQYF; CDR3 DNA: TGTGCCAGCAGGTGGACTAGCGGGCATGAGCAGTACTTC
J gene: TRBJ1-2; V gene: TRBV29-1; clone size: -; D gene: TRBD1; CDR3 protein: CSVEEGAQGYTF; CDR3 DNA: TGCAGCGTTGAGGAGGGGGCGCAAGGCTACACCTTC
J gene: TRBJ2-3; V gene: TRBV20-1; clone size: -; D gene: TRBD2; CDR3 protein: CSAYEQGGTDTQYF; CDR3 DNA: TGCAGTGCTTACGAGCAGGGAGGGACAGATACGCAGTATTTT
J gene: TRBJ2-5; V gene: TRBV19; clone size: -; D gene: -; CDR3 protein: CASSSHDPGETQYF; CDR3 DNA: TGTGCCAGTAGTTCGCACGACCCAGGCGAGACCCAGTACTTC